This TCR beta chain is drawn from a study of T-cell memory formation after mild COVID-19. Germline V gene lookup returns CDR1 LNHNV and CDR2 YYDKDF (reference sequence). CDR3 length: 11 amino acids. V was cut by 4 bases and J by 7 bases, with 5 bases left in between. TCRdb ran MiXCR on the 5' RACE reads and lists one entry per CDR3 protein. The table has 400,000 or so distinct CDR3 sequences, 20% seen once; the top ten hold 7.5% to 9.5%. This clonotype was found a few times. The TCR sequence derives from an adult woman who had mild COVID-19 (a few samples of this study predate the infection). Cell type and time point are not known. This rearrangement joins TRBV15 to TRBJ2-1; a possible D gene is TRBD1 (5 bases). Sequencing was performed on PBMCs or a T cell subset sorted from them (not recorded which). The CDR3 protein is CATSNRNEQFF. The CDR3 bases are TGTGCCACCAGCAACAGGAATGAGCAGTTCTTC.